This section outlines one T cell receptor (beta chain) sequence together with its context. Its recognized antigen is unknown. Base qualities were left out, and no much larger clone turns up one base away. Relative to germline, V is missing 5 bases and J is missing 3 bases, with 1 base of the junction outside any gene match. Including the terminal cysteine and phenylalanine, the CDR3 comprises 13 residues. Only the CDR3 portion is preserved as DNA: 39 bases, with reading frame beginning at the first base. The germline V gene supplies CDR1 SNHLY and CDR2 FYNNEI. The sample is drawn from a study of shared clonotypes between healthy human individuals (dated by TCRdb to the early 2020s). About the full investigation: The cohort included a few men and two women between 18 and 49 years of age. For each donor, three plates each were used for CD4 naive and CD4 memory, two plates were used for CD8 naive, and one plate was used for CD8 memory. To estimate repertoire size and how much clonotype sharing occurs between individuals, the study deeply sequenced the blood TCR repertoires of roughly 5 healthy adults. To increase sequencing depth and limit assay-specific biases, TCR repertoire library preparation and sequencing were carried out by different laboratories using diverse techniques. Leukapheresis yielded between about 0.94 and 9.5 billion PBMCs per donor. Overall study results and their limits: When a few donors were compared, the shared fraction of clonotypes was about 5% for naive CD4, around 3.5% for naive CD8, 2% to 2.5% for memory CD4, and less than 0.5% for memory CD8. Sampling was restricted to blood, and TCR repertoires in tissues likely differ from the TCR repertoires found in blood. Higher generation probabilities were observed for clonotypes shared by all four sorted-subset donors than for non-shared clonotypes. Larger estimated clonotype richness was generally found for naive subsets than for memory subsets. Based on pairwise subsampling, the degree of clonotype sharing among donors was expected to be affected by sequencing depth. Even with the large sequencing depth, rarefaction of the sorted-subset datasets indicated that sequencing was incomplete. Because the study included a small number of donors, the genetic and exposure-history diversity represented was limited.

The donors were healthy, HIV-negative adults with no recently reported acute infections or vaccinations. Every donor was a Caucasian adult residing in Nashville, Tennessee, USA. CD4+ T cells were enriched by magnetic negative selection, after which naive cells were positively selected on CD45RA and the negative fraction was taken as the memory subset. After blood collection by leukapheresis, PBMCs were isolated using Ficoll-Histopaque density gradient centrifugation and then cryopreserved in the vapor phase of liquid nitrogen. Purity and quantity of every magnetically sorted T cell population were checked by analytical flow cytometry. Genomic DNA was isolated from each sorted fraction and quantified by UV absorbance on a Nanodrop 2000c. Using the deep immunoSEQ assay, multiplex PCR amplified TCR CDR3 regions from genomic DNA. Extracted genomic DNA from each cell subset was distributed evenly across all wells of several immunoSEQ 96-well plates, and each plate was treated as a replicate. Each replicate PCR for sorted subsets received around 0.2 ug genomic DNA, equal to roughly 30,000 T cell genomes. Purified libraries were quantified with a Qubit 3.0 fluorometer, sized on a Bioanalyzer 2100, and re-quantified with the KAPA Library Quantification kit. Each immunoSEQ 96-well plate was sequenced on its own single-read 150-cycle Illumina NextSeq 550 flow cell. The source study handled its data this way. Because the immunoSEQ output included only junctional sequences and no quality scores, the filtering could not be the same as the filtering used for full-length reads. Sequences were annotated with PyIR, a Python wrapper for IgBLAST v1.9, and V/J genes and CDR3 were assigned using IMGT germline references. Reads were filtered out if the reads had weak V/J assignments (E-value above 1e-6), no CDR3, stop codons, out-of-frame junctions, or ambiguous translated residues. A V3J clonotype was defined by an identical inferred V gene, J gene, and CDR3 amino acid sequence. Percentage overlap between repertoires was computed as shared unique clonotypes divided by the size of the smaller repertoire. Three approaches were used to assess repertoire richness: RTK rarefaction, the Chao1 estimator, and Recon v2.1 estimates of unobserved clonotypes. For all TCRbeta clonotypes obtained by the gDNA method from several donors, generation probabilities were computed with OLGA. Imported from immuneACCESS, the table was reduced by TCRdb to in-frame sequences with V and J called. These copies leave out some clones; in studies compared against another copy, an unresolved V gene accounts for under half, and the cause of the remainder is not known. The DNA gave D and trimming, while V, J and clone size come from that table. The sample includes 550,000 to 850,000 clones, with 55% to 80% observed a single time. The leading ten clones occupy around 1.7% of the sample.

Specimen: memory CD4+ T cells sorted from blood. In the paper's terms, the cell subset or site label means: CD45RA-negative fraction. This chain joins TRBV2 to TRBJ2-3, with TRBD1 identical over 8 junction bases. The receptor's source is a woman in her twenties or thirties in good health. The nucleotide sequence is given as TGTGCCAGCAGTACAGGGGGGACAGATACGCAGTATTTT. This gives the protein CASSTGGTDTQYF.